This T cell receptor (beta chain) was recovered during a study of TIL therapy for anti-PD-1-resistant metastatic lung cancer. Indicated time point: pre-treatment sample, taken before nivolumab and TIL therapy. Pleural nodules or supraclavicular lymph nodes made up most of the excised metastases sampled. The immunoSEQ assay was v3. TCRdb's copy holds only in-frame clones and misses some; the assay was immunoSEQ multiplex PCR. The sample consists of under 100,000 clones, roughly 65% of them appearing once. This clone appeared once. This specimen consisted of tumor tissue, obtained at baseline. The receptor was derived from a person aged 25-80 years with non-small cell lung cancer.

The DNA of the CDR3 is TGTGCCAGTAGTCCCGGGACAGTAAGGTCCTACGAGCAGTACTTC. This translates into CASSPGTVRSYEQYF. The V call is TRBV19, the J call TRBJ2-7; 7 positions agree with TRBD1. The germline V gene encodes CDR1 LNHDA and CDR2 SQIVND (reference sequence). The ends lost 5 bases at V and 1 base at J; junction bases unmatched: 8. This CDR3 is built from 15 residues.